The clone carrying this T cell receptor beta chain was counted a few times. Its target is not known. Sequencing targeted expressed TCRB transcripts, as all isolated RNA had been reverse transcribed. Produced via immunoSEQ multiplex PCR; TCRdb's table is partial and in-frame only. The top ten hold approximately 1.5% of the sample, which has about 140,000 clones, around 7% seen once. The data derive from a study of beta chain features in type 1 diabetes. Whole-study context: The study examined roughly 100 million sorted cells across all samples. General observations from the study: Individuals with type 1 diabetes displayed fewer insertions and more deletions at VDJ junctions. PCR might favor shorter templates, but any such skew would affect patients and controls equally.

Staining for CD45RO/CCR7/CD25/CD127/CD95/CD27 allowed sorting of CD4+ naive, central memory, regulatory and stem cell-like memory cells. Germline V CDR1 and CDR2: SGHTA, FQGNSA. Trimming took 6 bases from V and 7 from J; bases not matched to a gene: 10. There are 15 residues in the CDR3. The TCR comes from a woman in her twenties or thirties in good health. The sequenced material came from central memory CD4+ T cells from blood. V usage is TRBV7-2 and J usage is TRBJ1-2, with 11 bases fitting TRBD1. For the CDR3, the DNA is TGTGCCAGCAGAGAACTGGACAGGGGGCTAGGTGGCTACACCTTC. It codes for CASRELDRGLGGYTF. Filled out from reference TRBV7-2 and TRBJ1-2, the complete variable domain reads GAGVSQSPSNKVTEKGKDVELRCDPISGHTALYWYRQSLGQGLEFLIYFQGNSAPDKSGLPSDRFSAERTGGSVSTLTIQRTQQEDSAVYLCASRELDRGLGGYTFGSGTRLTVV.